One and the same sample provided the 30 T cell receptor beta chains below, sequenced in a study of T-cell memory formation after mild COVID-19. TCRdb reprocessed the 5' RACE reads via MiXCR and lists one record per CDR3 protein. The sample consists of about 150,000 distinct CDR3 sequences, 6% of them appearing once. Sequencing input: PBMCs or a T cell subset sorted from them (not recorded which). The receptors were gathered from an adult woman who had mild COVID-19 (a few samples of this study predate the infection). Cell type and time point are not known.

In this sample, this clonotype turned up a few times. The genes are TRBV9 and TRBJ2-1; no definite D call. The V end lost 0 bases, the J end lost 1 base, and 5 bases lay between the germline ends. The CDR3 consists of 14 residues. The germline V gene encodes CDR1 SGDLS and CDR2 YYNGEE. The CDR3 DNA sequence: TGTGCCAGCAGCGTAGGAGGATCCTACAATGAGCAGTTCTTC. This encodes CASSVGGSYNEQFF.

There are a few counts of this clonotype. The CDR3 DNA reads TGTGCCAGCAGCTTGGGACGGTACGAGCAGTACTTC. This translates into CASSLGRYEQYF. V usage is TRBV7-9 and J usage is TRBJ2-7, with D perhaps TRBD1 or TRBD2 (5 bases each). The CDR3 spans 12 residues. Germline CDR1 is SEHNR and CDR2 is FQNEAQ (reference sequence). Trimming removed 3 bases at V and 4 bases at J, with 7 bases between. The variable domain in full, with the rest retrieved from reference TRBV7-9 and TRBJ2-7, is DTGVSQNPRHKITKRGQNVTFRCDPISEHNRLYWYRQTLGQGPEFLTYFQNEAQLEKSRLLSDRFSAERPKGSFSTLEIQRTEQGDSAMYLCASSLGRYEQYFGPGTRLTVT.

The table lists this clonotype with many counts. The CDR3 coding sequence is TGTGCCAGCAGCTTATTATGGGGGGGCAATCAGCCCCAGCATTTT. It specifies CASSLLWGGNQPQHF. The V and J genes are TRBV5-5 and TRBJ1-5; perhaps TRBD1 as D (5 bases). The germline V gene has CDR1 SGHKS and CDR2 YYEKEE (reference sequence). Trimming left V 2 bases short and J 2 bases short, with 11 bases between. The CDR3 sequence is 15 residues long.

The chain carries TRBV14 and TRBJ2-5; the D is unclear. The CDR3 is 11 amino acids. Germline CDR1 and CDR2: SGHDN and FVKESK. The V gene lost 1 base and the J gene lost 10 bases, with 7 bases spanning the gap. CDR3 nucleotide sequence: TGTGCCAGCAGCCAAGTGGGGATCCAGTACTTC. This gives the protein CASSQVGIQYF. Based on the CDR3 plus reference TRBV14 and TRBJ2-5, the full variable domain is EAGVTQFPSHSVIEKGQTVTLRCDPISGHDNLYWYRRVMGKEIKFLLHFVKESKQDESGMPNNRFLAERTGGTYSTLKVQPAELEDSGVYFCASSQVGIQYFGPGTRLLVL.

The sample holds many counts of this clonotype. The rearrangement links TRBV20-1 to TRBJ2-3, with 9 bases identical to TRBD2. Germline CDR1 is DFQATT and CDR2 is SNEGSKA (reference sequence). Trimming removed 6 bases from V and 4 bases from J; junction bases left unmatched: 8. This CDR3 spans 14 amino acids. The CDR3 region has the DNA TGCAGTGCGCCAATAGCGGGAGAGGCAGATACGCAGTATTTT. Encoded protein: CSAPIAGEADTQYF.

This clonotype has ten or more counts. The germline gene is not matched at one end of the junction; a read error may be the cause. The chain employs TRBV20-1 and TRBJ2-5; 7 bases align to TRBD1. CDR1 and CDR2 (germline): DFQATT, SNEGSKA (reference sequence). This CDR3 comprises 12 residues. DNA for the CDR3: TGCAGTTCTAGAGGGGGCGGGGAGACCCAGTACTTC. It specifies CSSRGGGETQYF.

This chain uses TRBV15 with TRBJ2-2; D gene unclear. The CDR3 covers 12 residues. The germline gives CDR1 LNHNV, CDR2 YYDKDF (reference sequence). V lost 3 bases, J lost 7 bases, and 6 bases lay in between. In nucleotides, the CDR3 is TGTGCCACCAGCAGGCCCCTCGGGGAGCTGTTTTTT. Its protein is CATSRPLGELFF.

CDR3: CASSGRAYNEQFF. For the CDR3, the DNA is TGCGCCAGCAGCGGGCGGGCGTACAATGAGCAGTTCTTC. The rearrangement links TRBV5-1 to TRBJ2-1; D is possibly TRBD2 (5 bases). Looked up from germline, CDR1 is SGHRS and CDR2 is YFSETQ. Trimming stripped 4 bases from V and 4 bases from J, with 9 bases between. The CDR3 length is 13 residues.

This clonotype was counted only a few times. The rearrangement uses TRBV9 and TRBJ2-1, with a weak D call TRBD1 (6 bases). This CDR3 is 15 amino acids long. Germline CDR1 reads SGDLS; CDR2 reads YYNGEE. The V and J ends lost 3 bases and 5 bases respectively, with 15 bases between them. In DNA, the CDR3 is TGTGCCAGCAGCGCCCTCCGGGACATAGACAATGAGCAGTTCTTC. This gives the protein CASSALRDIDNEQFF.

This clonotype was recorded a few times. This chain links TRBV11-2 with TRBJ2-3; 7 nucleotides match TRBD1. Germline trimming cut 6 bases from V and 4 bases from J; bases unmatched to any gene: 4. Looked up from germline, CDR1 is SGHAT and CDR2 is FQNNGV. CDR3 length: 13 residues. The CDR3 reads CASRTGMSDTQYF. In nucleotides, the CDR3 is TGTGCCAGCAGGACAGGGATGTCAGATACGCAGTATTTT.

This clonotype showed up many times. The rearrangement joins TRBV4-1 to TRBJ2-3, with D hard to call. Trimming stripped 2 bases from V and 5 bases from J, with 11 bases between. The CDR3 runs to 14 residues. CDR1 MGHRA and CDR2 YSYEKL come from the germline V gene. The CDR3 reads CASSQPPREDTQYF. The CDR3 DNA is TGCGCCAGCAGCCAACCCCCCAGAGAAGATACGCAGTATTTT.

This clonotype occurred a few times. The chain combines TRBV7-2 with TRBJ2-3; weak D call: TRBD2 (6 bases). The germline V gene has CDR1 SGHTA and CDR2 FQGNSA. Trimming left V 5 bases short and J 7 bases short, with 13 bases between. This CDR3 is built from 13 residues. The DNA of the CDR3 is TGTGCCAGCAGCCCGGGACTTTTCCATACGCAGTATTTT. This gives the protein CASSPGLFHTQYF.

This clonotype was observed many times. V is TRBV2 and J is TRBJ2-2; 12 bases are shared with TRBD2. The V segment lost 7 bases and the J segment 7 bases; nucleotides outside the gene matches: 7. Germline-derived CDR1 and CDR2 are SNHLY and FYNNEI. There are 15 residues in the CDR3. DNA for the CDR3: TGTGCCAGCAACCCTCGGACTAGCGGGGACGGGGAGCTGTTTTTT. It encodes CASNPRTSGDGELFF.

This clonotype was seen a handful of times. CDR3 sequence reads: CATSDSGTGAYEQYF. The DNA of the CDR3 is TGTGCCACCAGTGATTCCGGGACAGGAGCCTACGAGCAGTACTTC. The chain links TRBV24-1 to TRBJ2-7, with 8 nucleotides matching TRBD1. The V gene's germline CDR1 is KGHDR and CDR2 SFDVKD. The CDR3 runs to 15 residues. Germline trimming cut 2 bases from V and 2 bases from J; bases unmatched to any gene: 4.

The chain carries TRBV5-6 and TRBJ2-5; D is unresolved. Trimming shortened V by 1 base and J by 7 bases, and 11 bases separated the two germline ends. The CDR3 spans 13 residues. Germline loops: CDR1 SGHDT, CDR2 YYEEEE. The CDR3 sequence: CASSLPVAVTQYF. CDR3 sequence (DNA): TGTGCCAGCAGCTTGCCGGTGGCTGTGACCCAGTACTTC. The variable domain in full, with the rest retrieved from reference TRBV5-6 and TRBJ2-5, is DAGVTQSPTHLIKTRGQQVTLRCSPKSGHDTVSWYQQALGQGPQFIFQYYEEEERQRGNFPDRFSGHQFPNYSSELNVNALLLGDSALYLCASSLPVAVTQYFGPGTRLLVL.

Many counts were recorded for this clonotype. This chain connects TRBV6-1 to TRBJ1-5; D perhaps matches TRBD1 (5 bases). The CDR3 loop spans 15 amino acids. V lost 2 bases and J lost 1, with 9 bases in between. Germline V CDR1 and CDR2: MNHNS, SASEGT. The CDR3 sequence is CASSEQGESNQPQHF. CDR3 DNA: TGTGCCAGCAGTGAACAGGGTGAAAGCAATCAGCCCCAGCATTTT.

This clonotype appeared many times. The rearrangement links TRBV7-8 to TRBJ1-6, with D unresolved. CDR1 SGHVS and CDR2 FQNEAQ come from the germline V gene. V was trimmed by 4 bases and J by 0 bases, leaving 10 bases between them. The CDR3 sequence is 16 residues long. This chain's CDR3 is CASSSQQSSYNSPLHF. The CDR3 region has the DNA TGTGCCAGCAGCTCGCAACAGAGCTCCTATAATTCACCCCTCCACTTT.

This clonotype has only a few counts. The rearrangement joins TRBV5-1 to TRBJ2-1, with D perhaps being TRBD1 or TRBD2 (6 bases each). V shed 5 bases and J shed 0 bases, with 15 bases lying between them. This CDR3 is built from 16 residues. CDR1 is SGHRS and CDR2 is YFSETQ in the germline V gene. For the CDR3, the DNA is TGCGCCAGCAGTCCGGACGGGGGCGGCTCCTACAATGAGCAGTTCTTC. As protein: CASSPDGGGSYNEQFF. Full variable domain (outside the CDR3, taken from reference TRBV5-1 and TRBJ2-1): KAGVTQTPRYLIKTRGQQVTLSCSPISGHRSVSWYQQTPGQGLQFLFEYFSETQRNKGNFPGRFSGRQFSNSRSEMNVSTLELGDSALYLCASSPDGGGSYNEQFFGPGTRLTVL.

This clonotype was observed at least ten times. DNA of the CDR3: TGTGCCAGCAGGGGAACATGGGGGAGGCACGAGCAGTTCTTC. The encoded protein is CASRGTWGRHEQFF. The J gene is TRBJ2-1, the V gene TRBV6-5; D may be TRBD2 (6 bases). Germline assignment: CDR1 MNHEY and CDR2 SVGAGI. V was clipped by 6 bases and J by 10 bases, with 19 bases between them. CDR3 length: 14 residues.

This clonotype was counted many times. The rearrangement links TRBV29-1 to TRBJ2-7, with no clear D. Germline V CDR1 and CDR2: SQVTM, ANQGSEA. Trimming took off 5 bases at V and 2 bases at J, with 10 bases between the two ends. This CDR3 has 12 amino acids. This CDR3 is CSVQEGTYEQYF. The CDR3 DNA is TGCAGCGTTCAGGAAGGGACCTACGAGCAGTACTTC.

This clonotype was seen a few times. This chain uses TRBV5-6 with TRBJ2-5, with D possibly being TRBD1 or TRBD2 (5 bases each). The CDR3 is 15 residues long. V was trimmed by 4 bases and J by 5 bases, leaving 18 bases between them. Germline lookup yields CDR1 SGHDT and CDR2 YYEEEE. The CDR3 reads CASSPGTVLQETQYF. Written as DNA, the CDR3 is TGTGCCAGCAGCCCCGGGACCGTACTTCAGGAGACCCAGTACTTC.

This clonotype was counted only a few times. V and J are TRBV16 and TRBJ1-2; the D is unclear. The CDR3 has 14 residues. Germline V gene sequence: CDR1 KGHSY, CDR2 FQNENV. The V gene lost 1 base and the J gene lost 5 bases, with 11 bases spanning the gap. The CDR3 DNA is TGTGCCAGCAGCCAATTCGGCGGAATTTATGGCTACACCTTC. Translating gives CASSQFGGIYGYTF.

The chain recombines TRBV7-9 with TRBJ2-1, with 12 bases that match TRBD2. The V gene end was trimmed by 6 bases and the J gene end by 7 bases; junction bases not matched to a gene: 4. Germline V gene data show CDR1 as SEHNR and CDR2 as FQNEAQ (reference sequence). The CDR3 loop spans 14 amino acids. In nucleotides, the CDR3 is TGTGCCAGCAGGTCTAGCGGGGGGGATAATGAGCAGTTCTTC. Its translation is CASRSSGGDNEQFF.

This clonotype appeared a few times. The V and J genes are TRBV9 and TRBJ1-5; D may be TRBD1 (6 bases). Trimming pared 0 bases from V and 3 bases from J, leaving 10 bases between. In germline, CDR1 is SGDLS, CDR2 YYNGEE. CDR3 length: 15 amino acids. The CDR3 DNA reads TGTGCCAGCAGCGTAGGCGGACAGACCAATCAGCCCCAGCATTTT. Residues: CASSVGGQTNQPQHF.

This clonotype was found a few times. The CDR3 loop is CAISTAGPYEQYF. CDR3 in DNA: TGTGCCATCAGTACCGCGGGACCTTACGAGCAGTACTTC. V is TRBV10-3 and J is TRBJ2-7, with D tentatively TRBD2 (6 bases). This CDR3 is 13 amino acids long. The germline gives CDR1 ENHRY, CDR2 SYGVKD. Trimming removed 5 bases from V and 4 bases from J, with 12 bases in between.

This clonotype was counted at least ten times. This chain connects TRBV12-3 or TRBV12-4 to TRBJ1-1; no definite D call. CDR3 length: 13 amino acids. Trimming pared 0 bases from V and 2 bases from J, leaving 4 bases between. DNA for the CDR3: TGTGCCAGCAGTTTAGCCAGTAACACTGAAGCTTTCTTT. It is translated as CASSLASNTEAFF.

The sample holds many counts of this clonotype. The CDR3, as DNA: TGTGCCAGCAGTTATAGGAGGGACAGGGAACTCAGGGCCCAGTACTTC. Translated, it gives CASSYRRDRELRAQYF. The chain joins TRBV6-2 or TRBV6-3 to TRBJ2-5, with 9 bases that match TRBD1. This CDR3 region has 16 residues. Germline V gene sequence: CDR1 MNHEY, CDR2 SVGEGT. V trimming: 3 bases; J trimming: 9 bases; junction bases outside the gene matches: 14.

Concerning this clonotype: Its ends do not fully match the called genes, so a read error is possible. The CDR3 DNA sequence: TGCGCCAGCCGCACCGGGACAGGGCCTCTGGATTTT. It encodes CASRTGTGPLDF. The chain joins TRBV5-1 to TRBJ1-3; 9 bases are shared with TRBD1. Per germline, CDR1 SGHRS and CDR2 YFSETQ. There are 12 residues in the CDR3.

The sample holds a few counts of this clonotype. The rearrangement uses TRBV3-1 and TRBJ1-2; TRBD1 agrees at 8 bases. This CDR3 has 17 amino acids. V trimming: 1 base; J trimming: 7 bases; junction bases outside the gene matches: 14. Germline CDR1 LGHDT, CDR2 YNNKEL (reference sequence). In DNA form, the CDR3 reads TGTGCCAGCAGCCAAGGGGGGGACAGGAGGTCCGGGCGTGGCTACACCTTC. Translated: CASSQGGDRRSGRGYTF. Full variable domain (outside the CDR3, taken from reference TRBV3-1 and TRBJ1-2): DTAVSQTPKYLVTQMGNDKSIKCEQNLGHDTMYWYKQDSKKFLKIMFSYNNKELIINETVPNRFSPKSPDKAHLNLHINSLELGDSAVYFCASSQGGDRRSGRGYTFGSGTRLTVV.

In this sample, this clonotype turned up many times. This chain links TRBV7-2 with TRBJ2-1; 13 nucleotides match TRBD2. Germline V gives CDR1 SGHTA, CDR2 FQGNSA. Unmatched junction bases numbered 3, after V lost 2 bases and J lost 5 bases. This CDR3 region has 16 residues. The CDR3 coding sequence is TGTGCCAGCAGCTTAAGACTAGCGGGAGGCCACAATGAGCAGTTCTTC. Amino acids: CASSLRLAGGHNEQFF.